This T cell receptor (beta chain) was found in a study of shared clonotypes between healthy human individuals. Study-wide results and limits: There were few donors, and this limited the genetic and exposure-history diversity represented.

Some clones are missing from TCRdb's copy, which holds only in-frame ones; the method was immunoSEQ multiplex PCR. The data show about 480,000 clones, around 79% seen once. Comments on this clone: The antigen is unknown.

The clonotype originates from a woman in her thirties or forties in good health. Some clones in this sample may be carry-over from other donors' samples. Sequenced input: PBMCs.

In nucleotides, the CDR3 is TGTGCCAGCAGTTTGTGGGGGACGGCTAATCAGCCCCAGCATTTT. Encoded protein: CASSLWGTANQPQHF. This chain uses TRBV27 with TRBJ1-5; tentative D call: TRBD1 (5 bases). In germline, CDR1 is MNHEY, CDR2 SMNVEV (reference sequence). Trimming stripped 3 bases from V and 4 bases from J, with 13 bases between. There are 15 residues in the CDR3.